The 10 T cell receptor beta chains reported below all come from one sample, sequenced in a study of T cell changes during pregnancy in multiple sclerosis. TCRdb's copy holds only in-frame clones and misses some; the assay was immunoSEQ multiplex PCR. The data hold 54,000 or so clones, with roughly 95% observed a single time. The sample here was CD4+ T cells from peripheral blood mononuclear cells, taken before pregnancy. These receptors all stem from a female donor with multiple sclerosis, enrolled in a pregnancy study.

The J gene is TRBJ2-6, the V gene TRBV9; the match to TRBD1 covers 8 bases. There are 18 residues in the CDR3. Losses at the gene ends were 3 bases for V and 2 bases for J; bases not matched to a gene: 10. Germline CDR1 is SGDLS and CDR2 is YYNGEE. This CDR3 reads CASSEKGTGFAGANVLTF. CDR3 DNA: TGTGCCAGCAGCGAGAAGGGGACAGGCTTCGCTGGGGCCAACGTCCTGACTTTC.

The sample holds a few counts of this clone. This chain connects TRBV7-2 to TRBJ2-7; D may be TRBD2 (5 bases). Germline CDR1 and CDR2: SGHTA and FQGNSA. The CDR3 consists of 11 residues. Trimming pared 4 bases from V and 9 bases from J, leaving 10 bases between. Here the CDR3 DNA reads TGTGCCAGCAGCTCCTCTAGCCCGCAGTACTTC. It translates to CASSSSSPQYF.

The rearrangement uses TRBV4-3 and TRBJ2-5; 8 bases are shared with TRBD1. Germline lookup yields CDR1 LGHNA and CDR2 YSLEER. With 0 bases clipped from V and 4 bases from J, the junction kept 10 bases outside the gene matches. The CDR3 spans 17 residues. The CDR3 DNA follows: TGCGCCAGCAGCCAAGATTGGATCGGACAGGGCGGAGAGACCCAGTACTTC. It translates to CASSQDWIGQGGETQYF.

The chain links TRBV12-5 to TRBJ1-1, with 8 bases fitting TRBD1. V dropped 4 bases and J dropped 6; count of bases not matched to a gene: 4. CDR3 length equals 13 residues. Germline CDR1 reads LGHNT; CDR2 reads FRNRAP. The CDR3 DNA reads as TGTGCTAGTGGTTCGCAGGGGGCCGCTGAAGCTTTCTTT. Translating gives CASGSQGAAEAFF.

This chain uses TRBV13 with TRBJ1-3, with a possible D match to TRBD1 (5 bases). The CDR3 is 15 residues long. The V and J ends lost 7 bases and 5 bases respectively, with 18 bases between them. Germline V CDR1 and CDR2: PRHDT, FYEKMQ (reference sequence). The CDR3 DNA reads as TGTGCCAGCACGAGGAGCAGGGTTAATAGAAACACCATATATTTT. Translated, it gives CASTRSRVNRNTIYF.

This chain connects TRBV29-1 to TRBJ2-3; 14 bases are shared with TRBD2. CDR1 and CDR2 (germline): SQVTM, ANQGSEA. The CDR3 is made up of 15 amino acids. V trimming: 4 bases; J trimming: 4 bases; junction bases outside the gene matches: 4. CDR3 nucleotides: TGCAGCGTTGGCAGACTAGCGGGAGGGCCAGATACGCAGTATTTT. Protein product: CSVGRLAGGPDTQYF.

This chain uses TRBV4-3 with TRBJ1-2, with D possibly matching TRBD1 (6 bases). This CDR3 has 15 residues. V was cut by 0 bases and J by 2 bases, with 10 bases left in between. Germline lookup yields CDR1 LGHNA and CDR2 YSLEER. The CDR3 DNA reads TGCGCCAGCAGCCAAGAGGGGGGGGCAAACTATGGCTACACCTTC. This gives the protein CASSQEGGANYGYTF.

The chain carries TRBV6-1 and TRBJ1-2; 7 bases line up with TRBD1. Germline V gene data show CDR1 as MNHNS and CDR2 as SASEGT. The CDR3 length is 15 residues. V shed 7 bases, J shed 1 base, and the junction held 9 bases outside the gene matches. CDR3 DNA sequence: TGTGCCAGCATCCTTGACAGGGCGAATAACTATGGCTACACCTTC. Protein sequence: CASILDRANNYGYTF.

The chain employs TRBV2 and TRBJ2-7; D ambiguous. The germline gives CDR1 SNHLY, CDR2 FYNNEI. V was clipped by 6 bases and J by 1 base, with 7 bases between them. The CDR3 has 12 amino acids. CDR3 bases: TGTGCCAGCAGGGTCGGTTCCTACGAGCAGTACTTC. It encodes CASRVGSYEQYF.

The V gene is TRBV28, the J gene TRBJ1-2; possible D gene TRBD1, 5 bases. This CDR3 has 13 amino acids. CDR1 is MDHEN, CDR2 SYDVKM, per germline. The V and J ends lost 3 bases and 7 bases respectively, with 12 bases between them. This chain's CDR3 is CASSLAGWRGYTF. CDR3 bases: TGTGCCAGCAGTTTGGCAGGGTGGCGTGGCTACACCTTC.